This TCR beta chain is from a study of human T cells and chemical hapten exposure. This clonotype appeared a few times. Antigen specificity is unknown. Study conclusions and caveats: Expanded TCRs produced significantly more large CDR3 similarity clusters than controls did.

MiXCR was run by TCRdb on the RACE reads, yielding one entry per CDR3 protein. The repertoire includes some 98,000 distinct CDR3 sequences, more than 10% of them detected once, and around 3.1% sits in the top ten. Regarding time point: pre-sensitization, week 0. The treatment denotes: therapeutic diphenylcyclopropenone sensitization with weekly scalp DPC. The sequence was obtained from a woman in her fifties or sixties with alopecia areata. Some clones in this sample may be carry-over from other donors' samples. This specimen consisted of whole blood, obtained in connection with sensitization to the hapten diphenylcyclopropenone (DPC).

The CDR3 reads CASSLGQGDYGYTF. In nucleotides, the CDR3 is TGTGCCAGCAGCCTTGGACAGGGGGACTATGGCTACACCTTC. The genes are TRBV7-8 and TRBJ1-2; the match to TRBD1 covers 10 bases. Germline assignment: CDR1 SGHVS and CDR2 FQNEAQ. The CDR3 is 14 amino acids. J lost 3 bases, V lost 5 bases, and 3 bases had no gene match.